Below, 14 T cell receptor beta chains from the same sample are listed, as sequenced in a study of blood T cell repertoires in COVID-19. Generated by immunoSEQ multiplex PCR, the TCRdb table keeps only in-frame clones and is missing some. The data contain some 76,000 clones, roughly 89% of them singletons. Sequencing was carried out using peripheral blood. These receptors originate from a man in his 60s with acute or convalescent COVID-19.

This clone has a handful of counts. This sequence joins TRBV6-1 and TRBJ1-4; D is possibly TRBD1 (6 bases). The CDR3 runs 16 residues. Germline CDR1 reads MNHNS; CDR2 reads SASEGT. V shed 2 bases and J shed 7 bases, with 17 bases lying between them. The CDR3 region is CASSEPLQGRGEKLFF. CDR3 nucleotides: TGTGCCAGCAGTGAACCCTTACAGGGACGTGGTGAAAAACTGTTTTTT.

The chain links TRBV24-1 to TRBJ1-2; 7 nucleotides match TRBD1. The CDR3 consists of 15 residues. J lost 3 bases, V lost 3 bases, and 6 bases had no gene match. From germline, CDR1 is KGHDR and CDR2 SFDVKD. The CDR3 region has the DNA TGTGCCACCAGTGATCCTGACAGGGCGGACTATGGCTACACCTTC. Encoded protein: CATSDPDRADYGYTF.

V and J are TRBV28 and TRBJ1-3, with D maybe TRBD1 (5 bases). Germline V CDR1 and CDR2: MDHEN, SYDVKM. The CDR3 is 15 amino acids. Trimming took 4 bases from V and 4 from J, leaving 14 bases between them. In DNA, the CDR3 is TGTGCCAGCAGTTCAATGGTAGGGGCGGGAAACACCATATATTTT. It encodes CASSSMVGAGNTIYF.

V is TRBV18 and J is TRBJ2-2, with D maybe TRBD2 (5 bases). V lost 0 bases and J 4 bases, leaving 12 bases between the germline ends. The CDR3 runs 16 residues. Looked up from germline, CDR1 is KGHSH and CDR2 is LQKENI. The CDR3 protein is CASSPPGIAGTGELFF. The DNA of the CDR3 is TGTGCCAGCTCACCACCCGGGATAGCCGGCACCGGGGAGCTGTTTTTT.

This rearrangement joins TRBV9 to TRBJ2-7, with 12 bases fitting TRBD2. CDR1 SGDLS and CDR2 YYNGEE come from the germline V gene. The CDR3 contains 16 residues. J lost 2 bases, V lost 4 bases, and 7 bases had no gene match. CDR3 region: CASSPTSGRWTYEQYF. CDR3 nucleotides: TGTGCCAGCAGCCCAACTAGCGGGAGGTGGACCTACGAGCAGTACTTC.

The V and J genes are TRBV3-1 (or the pseudogene TRBV3-2) and TRBJ2-7, with TRBD2 matching 15 bases. The CDR3 is 18 residues long. In germline, CDR1 is LGHDT, CDR2 YNNKEL (reference sequence). With V trimmed by 0 bases and J by 7 bases, 10 bases remained unmatched. The DNA of the CDR3 is TGTGCCAGCAGCCAAGAACGGCGGACTAGCGGGAGGGGAGAGGAGCAGTACTTC. It specifies CASSQERRTSGRGEEQYF.

The rearrangement joins TRBV5-1 to TRBJ2-3; a possible D gene is TRBD1 (5 bases). The V gene's germline CDR1 is SGHRS and CDR2 YFSETQ. V was shortened by 2 bases and J by 0 bases, with 10 bases between the two germline ends. The CDR3 runs 15 residues. For the CDR3, the DNA is TGCGCCAGCAGCTTTGGGGCTCTGAGCACAGATACGCAGTATTTT. This gives the protein CASSFGALSTDTQYF.

The rearrangement uses TRBV24-1 and TRBJ2-1; 7 nucleotides match TRBD1. From germline, CDR1 is KGHDR and CDR2 SFDVKD. With 8 bases clipped from V and 6 bases from J, the junction kept 6 bases outside the gene matches. The CDR3 sequence is 13 residues long. Written as DNA, the CDR3 is TGTGCCACCACGGAAGGGGGCTTCAATGAGCAGTTCTTC. Translating it yields CATTEGGFNEQFF.

V is TRBV14 and J is TRBJ1-3, with D maybe TRBD1 (6 bases). This CDR3 region has 15 residues. The germline V and J ends were trimmed by 5 bases and 5 bases, with 16 bases remaining between them. The germline gives CDR1 SGHDN, CDR2 FVKESK. The CDR3 region is CASSSSGQMRNTIYF. The CDR3 DNA reads TGTGCCAGCAGCTCTTCTGGACAGATGCGAAACACCATATATTTT.

This chain links TRBV6-5 with TRBJ1-3, with TRBD1 matching 7 bases. The CDR3 runs to 16 residues. Looked up from germline, CDR1 is MNHEY and CDR2 is SVGAGI. V lost 0 bases to trimming and J lost 4 bases; unmatched junction nucleotides: 6. The CDR3 region has the DNA TGTGCCAGCAGTTACTCCCCGACAGGGAGGGGAAACACCATATATTTT. Translated, it gives CASSYSPTGRGNTIYF.

The genes are TRBV5-1 and TRBJ2-7; 8 bases align to TRBD1. Germline V gives CDR1 SGHRS, CDR2 YFSETQ. The CDR3 covers 13 residues. The V and J ends lost 6 bases and 5 bases, in that order; junction bases with no gene match: 7. CDR3 sequence reads: CASTTSGGHEQYF. CDR3 sequence (DNA): TGCGCCAGCACAACCTCAGGGGGCCACGAGCAGTACTTC. Full variable domain (rest looked up from reference TRBV5-1 and TRBJ2-7): KAGVTQTPRYLIKTRGQQVTLSCSPISGHRSVSWYQQTPGQGLQFLFEYFSETQRNKGNFPGRFSGRQFSNSRSEMNVSTLELGDSALYLCASTTSGGHEQYFGPGTRLTVT.

The V gene is TRBV10-1, the J gene TRBJ2-7; 11 bases align to TRBD2. J lost 2 bases, V lost 6 bases, and 6 bases had no gene match. From germline, CDR1 is WNHNN and CDR2 SYGVQD (reference sequence). CDR3 length: 15 residues. The CDR3 bases are TGCGCCAGCAGCGCACTAGCGGGAGAGCCCTACGAGCAGTACTTC. This gives the protein CASSALAGEPYEQYF.

This clone was seen just once. V is TRBV5-1 and J is TRBJ1-5; D is unresolved. The germline V gene has CDR1 SGHRS and CDR2 YFSETQ. The CDR3 is made up of 13 amino acids. Trimming took off 5 bases at V and 0 bases at J, with 6 bases between the two ends. CDR3 amino acids: CASRESSNQPQHF. In nucleotides, the CDR3 is TGCGCCAGCAGAGAGAGTAGCAATCAGCCCCAGCATTTT.

The V call is TRBV27, the J call TRBJ2-7; TRBD1 matches 11 bases. CDR3 length: 18 amino acids. Germline V lookup: CDR1 MNHEY, CDR2 SMNVEV (reference sequence). The V and J ends lost 1 base and 3 bases, in that order; junction bases with no gene match: 11. The CDR3 bases are TGTGCCAGCAGTTTATATACCCCAGGGACAGGGGGGGGCTACGAGCAGTACTTC. Encoded protein: CASSLYTPGTGGGYEQYF.